Given below is one TCR beta chain in context. As yet, its antigen is unknown. The sample has other DNA sequences that encode this CDR3 too. This specimen comes from a study of shared clonotypes between healthy human individuals. For the study at large: Donor ages ranged 18 to 49 years: a couple of women, a few men. CD4 naive cells filled three plates per donor, CD4 memory three, CD8 naive two and CD8 memory one. Study observations and caveats: Large sequencing depth failed to make sorted-subset sequencing complete, rarefaction showed. Limitation of the genetic and exposure-history diversity represented came from the few donors.

Measured with immunoSEQ multiplex PCR; TCRdb has only the in-frame clones, and not every one. The profile covers over a million clones, with about 75% appearing a single time and around 1.5% taken by the ten largest. The CDR3 sequence is 13 residues long. Trimming left V 4 bases short and J 0 bases short, with 4 bases between. The germline V gene encodes CDR1 SNHLY and CDR2 FYNNEI. This chain links TRBV2 with TRBJ2-1, with D unclear. Sample: memory CD4+ T cells sorted from blood. The sample's subset: CD45RA-negative fraction. This TCR was sampled from a man between 18 and 35 years old in good health. The CDR3 nucleotides read TGTGCCAGCAGTGGAAACTCCTACAATGAGCAGTTCTTC. Translated, it gives CASSGNSYNEQFF.